The clone carrying this TCR beta chain was picked up many times. The antigen is undetermined. Every individual TCR cDNA molecule carried its own unique molecular identifier, which allowed correction of PCR and sequencing errors. TCRdb re-analysed the 5' RACE reads in MiXCR, keeping a single row per CDR3 protein. The sample records 25,000 or so distinct CDR3 sequences, 9.5% to 15% being singletons. Noted time point: sample taken at primary tumor resection. Material for sequencing was whole RNA from tumor, nontumor lung or frozen PBMC, left unsorted. Patients with untreated early-stage non-small cell lung cancer, numbering more than 55, were the donors. V was pared by 5 bases and J by 0 bases, with 14 bases between. The CDR3 covers 17 residues. Germline V CDR1 and CDR2: SGHTA, FQGNSA. These data come from a study of spatial heterogeneity in lung cancer. The overall study: Alpha-chain sequences were detected in numbers that were consistently lower than beta-chain sequences.

General study results and limits: At tumor resection, ubiquitous expanded TCRs were detected in blood more often than later.

This sequence joins TRBV7-2 and TRBJ2-6; TRBD2 is a possible D gene (5 bases). The sequence came from a female donor with early-stage non-small cell lung cancer. The source was PBMCs, collected at surgery. CDR3 residues: CASSLNGLLSGANVLTF. CDR3 nucleotide sequence: TGTGCCAGCAGCCTAAACGGACTTCTCTCTGGGGCCAACGTCCTGACTTTC.